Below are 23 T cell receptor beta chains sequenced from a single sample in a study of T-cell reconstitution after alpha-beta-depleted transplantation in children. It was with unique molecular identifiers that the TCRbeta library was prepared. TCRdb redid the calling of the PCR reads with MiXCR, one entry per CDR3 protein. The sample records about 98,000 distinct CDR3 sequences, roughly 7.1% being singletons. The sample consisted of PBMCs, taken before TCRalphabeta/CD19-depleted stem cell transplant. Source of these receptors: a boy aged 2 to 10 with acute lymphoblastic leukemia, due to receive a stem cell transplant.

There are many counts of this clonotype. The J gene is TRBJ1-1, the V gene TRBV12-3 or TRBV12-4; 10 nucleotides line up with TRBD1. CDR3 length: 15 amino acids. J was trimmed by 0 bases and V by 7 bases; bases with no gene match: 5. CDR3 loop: CASTGGTGVNTEAFF. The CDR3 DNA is TGTGCCAGCACTGGCGGGACAGGGGTGAACACTGAAGCTTTCTTT.

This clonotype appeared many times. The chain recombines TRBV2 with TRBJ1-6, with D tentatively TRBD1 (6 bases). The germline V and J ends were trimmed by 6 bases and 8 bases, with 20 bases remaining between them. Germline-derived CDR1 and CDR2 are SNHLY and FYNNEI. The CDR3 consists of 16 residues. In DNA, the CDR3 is TGTGCCAGCAGCCCCGGGACAAACCTTATCCATTCACCCCTCCACTTT. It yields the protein CASSPGTNLIHSPLHF.

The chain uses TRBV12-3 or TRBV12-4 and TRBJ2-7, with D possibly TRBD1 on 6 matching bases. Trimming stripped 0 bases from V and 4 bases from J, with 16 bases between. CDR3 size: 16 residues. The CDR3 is CASSLARPTGPYEQYF. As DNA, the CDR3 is TGTGCCAGCAGTTTAGCCCGACCGACAGGACCTTACGAGCAGTACTTC.

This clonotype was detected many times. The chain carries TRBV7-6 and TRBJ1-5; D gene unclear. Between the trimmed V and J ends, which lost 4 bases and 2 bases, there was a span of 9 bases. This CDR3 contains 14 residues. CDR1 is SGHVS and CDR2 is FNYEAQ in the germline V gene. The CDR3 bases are TGTGCCAGCAGCTCTCAACCAGGCAATCAGCCCCAGCATTTT. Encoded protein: CASSSQPGNQPQHF.

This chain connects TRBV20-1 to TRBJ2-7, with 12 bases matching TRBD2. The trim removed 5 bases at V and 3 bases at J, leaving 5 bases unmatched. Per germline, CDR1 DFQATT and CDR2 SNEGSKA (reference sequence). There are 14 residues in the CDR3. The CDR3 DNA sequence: TGCAGTGCTCTTGGACTAGCGGGGCGCTACGAGCAGTACTTC. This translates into CSALGLAGRYEQYF.

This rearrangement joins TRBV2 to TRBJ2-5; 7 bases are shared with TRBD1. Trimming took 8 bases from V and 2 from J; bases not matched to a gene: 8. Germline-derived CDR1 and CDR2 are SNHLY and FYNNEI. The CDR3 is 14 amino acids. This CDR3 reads CASYDRALQETQYF. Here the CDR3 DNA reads TGTGCCAGCTATGACAGGGCACTTCAAGAGACCCAGTACTTC.

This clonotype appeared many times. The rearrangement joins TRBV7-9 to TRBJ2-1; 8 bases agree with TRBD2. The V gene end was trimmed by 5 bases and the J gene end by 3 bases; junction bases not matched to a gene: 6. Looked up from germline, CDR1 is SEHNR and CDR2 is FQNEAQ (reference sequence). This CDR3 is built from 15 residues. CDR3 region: CASSPPGGGYNEQFF. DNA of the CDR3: TGTGCCAGCAGCCCCCCGGGAGGGGGCTACAATGAGCAGTTCTTC.

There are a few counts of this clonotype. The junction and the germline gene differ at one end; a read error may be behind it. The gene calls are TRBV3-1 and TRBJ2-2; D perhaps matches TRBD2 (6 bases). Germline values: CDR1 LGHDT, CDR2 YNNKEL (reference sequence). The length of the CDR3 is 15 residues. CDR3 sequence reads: CATSQVGGGAGELFF. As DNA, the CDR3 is TGTGCCACCAGCCAAGTCGGGGGTGGTGCCGGGGAGCTGTTTTTT.

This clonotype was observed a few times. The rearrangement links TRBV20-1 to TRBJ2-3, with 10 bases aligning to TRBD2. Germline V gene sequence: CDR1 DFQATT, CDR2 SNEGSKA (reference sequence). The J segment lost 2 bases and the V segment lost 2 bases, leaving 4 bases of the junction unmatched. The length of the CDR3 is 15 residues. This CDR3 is CSARRSGGATDTQYF. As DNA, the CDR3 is TGCAGTGCTAGAAGGAGCGGGGGGGCCACAGATACGCAGTATTTT.

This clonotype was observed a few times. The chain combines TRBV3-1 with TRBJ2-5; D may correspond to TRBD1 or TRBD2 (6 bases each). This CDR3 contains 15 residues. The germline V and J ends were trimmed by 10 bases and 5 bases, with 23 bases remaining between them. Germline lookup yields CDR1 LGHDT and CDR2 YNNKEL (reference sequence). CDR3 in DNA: TGTGCCACCTCCCAAGGGGTCGGGGGCGATGAGACCCAGTACTTC. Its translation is CATSQGVGGDETQYF.

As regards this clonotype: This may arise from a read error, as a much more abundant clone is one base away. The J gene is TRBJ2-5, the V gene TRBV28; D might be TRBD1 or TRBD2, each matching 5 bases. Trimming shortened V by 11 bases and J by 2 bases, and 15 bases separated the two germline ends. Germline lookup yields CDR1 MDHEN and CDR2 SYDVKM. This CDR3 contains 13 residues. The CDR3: CAGGPGAQETQYF. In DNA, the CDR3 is TGTGCCGGCGGACCCGGGGCTCAAGAGACCCAGTACTTC.

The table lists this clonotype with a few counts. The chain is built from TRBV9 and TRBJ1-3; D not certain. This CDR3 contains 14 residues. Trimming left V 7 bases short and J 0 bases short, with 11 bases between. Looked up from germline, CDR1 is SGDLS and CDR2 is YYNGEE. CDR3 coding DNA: TGTGCCAGCGCCCGGTTGAGCTCTGGAAACACCATATATTTT. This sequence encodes CASARLSSGNTIYF.

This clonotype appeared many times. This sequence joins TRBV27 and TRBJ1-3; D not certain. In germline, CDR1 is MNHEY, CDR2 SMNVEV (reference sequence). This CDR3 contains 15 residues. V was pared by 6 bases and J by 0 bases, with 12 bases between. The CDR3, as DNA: TGTGCCAGCAGAGAAGGGATGAGCTCTGGAAACACCATATATTTT. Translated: CASREGMSSGNTIYF.

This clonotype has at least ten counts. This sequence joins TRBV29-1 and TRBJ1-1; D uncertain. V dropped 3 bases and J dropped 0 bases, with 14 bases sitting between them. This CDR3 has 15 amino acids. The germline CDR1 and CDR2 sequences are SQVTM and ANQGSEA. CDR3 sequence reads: CSVDPTDVLNTEAFF. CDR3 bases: TGCAGCGTTGATCCCACGGACGTATTGAACACTGAAGCTTTCTTT.

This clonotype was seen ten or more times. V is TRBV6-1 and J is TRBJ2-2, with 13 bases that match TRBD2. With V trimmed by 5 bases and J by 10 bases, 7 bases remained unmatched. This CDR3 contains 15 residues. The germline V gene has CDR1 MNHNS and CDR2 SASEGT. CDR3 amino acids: CASSPGLAGSVELFF. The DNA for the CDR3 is TGTGCCAGCAGTCCGGGACTAGCGGGGTCTGTGGAGCTGTTTTTT.

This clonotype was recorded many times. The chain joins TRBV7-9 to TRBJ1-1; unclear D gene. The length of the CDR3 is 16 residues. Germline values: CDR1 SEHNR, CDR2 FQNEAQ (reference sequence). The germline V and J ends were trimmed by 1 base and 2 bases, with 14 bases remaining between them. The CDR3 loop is CASSLGQIGYNTEAFF. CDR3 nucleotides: TGTGCCAGCAGCTTAGGGCAGATTGGGTATAACACTGAAGCTTTCTTT.

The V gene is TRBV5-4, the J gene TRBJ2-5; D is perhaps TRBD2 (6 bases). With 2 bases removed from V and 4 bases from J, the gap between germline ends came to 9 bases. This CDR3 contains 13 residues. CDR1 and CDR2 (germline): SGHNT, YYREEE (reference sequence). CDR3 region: CASSFFSGETQYF. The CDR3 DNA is TGTGCCAGCAGCTTCTTTAGCGGAGAGACCCAGTACTTC. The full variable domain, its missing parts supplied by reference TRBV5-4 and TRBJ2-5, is ETGVTQSPTHLIKTRGQQVTLRCSSQSGHNTVSWYQQALGQGPQFIFQYYREEENGRGNFPPRFSGLQFPNYSSELNVNALELDDSALYLCASSFFSGETQYFGPGTRLLVL.

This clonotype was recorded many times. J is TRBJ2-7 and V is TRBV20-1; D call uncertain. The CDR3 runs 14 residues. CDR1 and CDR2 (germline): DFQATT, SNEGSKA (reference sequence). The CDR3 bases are TGCAGCCTTCATCGGGCAGATAGCTCCTACGAGCAGTACTTC. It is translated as CSLHRADSSYEQYF.

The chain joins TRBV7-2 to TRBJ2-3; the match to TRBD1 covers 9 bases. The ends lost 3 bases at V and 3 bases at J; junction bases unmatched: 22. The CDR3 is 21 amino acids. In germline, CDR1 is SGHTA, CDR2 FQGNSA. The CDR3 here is CASSFQRTGEMPRTLTDTQYF. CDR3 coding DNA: TGTGCCAGCAGCTTCCAACGGACAGGGGAGATGCCACGCACGTTAACAGATACGCAGTATTTT. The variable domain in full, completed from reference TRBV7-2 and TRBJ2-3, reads GAGVSQSPSNKVTEKGKDVELRCDPISGHTALYWYRQSLGQGLEFLIYFQGNSAPDKSGLPSDRFSAERTGGSVSTLTIQRTQQEDSAVYLCASSFQRTGEMPRTLTDTQYFGPGTRLTVL.

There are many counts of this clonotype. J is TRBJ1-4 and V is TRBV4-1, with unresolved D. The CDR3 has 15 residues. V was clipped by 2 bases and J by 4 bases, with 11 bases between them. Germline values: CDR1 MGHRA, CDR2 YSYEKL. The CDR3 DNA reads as TGCGCCAGCAGCCAACGGACCGGAGATAATGAAAAACTGTTTTTT. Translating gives CASSQRTGDNEKLFF.

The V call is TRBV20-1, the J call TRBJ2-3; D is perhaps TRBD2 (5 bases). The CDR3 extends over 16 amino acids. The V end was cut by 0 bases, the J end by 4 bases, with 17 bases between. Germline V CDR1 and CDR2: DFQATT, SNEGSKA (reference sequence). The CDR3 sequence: CSARDRMDSRADTQYF. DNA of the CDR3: TGCAGTGCTAGAGATCGAATGGACTCTCGGGCAGATACGCAGTATTTT.

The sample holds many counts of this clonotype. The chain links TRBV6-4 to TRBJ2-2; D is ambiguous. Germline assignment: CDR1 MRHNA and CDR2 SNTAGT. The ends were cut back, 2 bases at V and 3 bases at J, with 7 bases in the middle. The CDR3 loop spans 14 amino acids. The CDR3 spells CASSDRADTGELFF. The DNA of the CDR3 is TGTGCCAGCAGTGACAGGGCCGACACCGGGGAGCTGTTTTTT.

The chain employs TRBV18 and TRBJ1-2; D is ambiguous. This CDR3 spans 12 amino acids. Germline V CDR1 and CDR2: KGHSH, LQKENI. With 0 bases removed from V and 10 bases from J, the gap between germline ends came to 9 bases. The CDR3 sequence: CASSPPAGVYTF. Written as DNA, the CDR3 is TGTGCCAGCTCACCACCGGCAGGCGTCTACACCTTC. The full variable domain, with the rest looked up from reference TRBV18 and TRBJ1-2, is NAGVMQNPRHLVRRRGQEARLRCSPMKGHSHVYWYRQLPEEGLKFMVYLQKENIIDESGMPKERFSAEFPKEGPSILRIQQVVRGDSAAYFCASSPPAGVYTFGSGTRLTVV.